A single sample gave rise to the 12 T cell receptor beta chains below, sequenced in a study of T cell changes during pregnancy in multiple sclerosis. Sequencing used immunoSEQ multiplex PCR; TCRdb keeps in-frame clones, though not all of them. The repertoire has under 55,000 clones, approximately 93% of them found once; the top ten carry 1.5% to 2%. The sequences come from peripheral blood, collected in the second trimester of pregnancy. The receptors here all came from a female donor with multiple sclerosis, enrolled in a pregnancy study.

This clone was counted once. Written as DNA, the CDR3 is TGTGCCAGCTCACCCGACAGGGGCTCCTACAATGAGCAGTTCTTC. Amino acids: CASSPDRGSYNEQFF. This rearrangement joins TRBV18 to TRBJ2-1, with 8 bases lining up with TRBD1. CDR1 KGHSH and CDR2 LQKENI come from the germline V gene. The V gene end was trimmed by 3 bases and the J gene end by 0 bases; junction bases not matched to a gene: 1. This CDR3 comprises 15 residues.

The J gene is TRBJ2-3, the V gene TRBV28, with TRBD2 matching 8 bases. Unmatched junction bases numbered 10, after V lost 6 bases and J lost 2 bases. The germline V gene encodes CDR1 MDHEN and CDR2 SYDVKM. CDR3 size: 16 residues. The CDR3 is CASSAPTSGFTDTQYF. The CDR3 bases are TGTGCCAGCAGCGCCCCCACTAGCGGCTTCACAGATACGCAGTATTTT.

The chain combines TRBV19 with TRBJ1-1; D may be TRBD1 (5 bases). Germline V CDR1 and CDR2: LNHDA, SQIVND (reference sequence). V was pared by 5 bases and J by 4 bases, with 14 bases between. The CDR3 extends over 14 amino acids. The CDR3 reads CASSFPGFGTEAFF. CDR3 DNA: TGTGCCAGTAGTTTTCCAGGGTTCGGCACTGAAGCTTTCTTT.

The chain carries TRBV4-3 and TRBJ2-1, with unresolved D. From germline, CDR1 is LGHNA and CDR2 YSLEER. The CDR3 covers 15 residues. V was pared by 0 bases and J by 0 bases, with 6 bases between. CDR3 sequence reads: CASSQDMSSYNEQFF. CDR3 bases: TGCGCCAGCAGCCAAGATATGAGCTCCTACAATGAGCAGTTCTTC.

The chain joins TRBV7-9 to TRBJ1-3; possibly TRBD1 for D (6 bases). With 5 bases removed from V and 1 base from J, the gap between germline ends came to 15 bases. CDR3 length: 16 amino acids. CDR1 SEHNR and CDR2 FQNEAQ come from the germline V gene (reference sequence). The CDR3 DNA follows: TGTGCCAGCAGCCCCTTTTCCGGGACATCTGGAAACACCATATATTTT. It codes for CASSPFSGTSGNTIYF.

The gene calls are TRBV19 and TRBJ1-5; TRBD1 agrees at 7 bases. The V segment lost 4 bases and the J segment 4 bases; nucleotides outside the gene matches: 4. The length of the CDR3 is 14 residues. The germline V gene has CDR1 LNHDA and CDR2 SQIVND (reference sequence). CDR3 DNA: TGTGCCAGTAGTACTTCAGGGGGTAATCAGCCCCAGCATTTT. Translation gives CASSTSGGNQPQHF.

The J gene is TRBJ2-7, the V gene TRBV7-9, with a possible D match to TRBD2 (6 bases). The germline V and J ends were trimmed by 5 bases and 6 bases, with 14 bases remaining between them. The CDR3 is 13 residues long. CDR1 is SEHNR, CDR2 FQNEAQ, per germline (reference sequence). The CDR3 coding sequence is TGTGCCAGCAGCCCCGCGGCGGGGTCCGAGCAGTACTTC. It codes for CASSPAAGSEQYF.

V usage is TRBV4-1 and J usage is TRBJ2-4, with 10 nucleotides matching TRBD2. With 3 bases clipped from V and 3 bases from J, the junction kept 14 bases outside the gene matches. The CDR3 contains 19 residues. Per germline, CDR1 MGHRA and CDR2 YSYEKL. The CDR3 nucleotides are TGCGCCAGCAGCCACGGACTAGCGGTCAACCATAGGGGCAAAAACATTCAGTACTTC. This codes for CASSHGLAVNHRGKNIQYF.

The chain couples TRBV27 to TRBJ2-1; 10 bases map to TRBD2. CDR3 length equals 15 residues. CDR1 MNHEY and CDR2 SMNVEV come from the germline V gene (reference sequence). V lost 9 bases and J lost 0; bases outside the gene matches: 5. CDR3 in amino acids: CASKLAGLSYNEQFF. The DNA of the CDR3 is TGTGCCAGTAAACTAGCGGGGCTCTCCTACAATGAGCAGTTCTTC.

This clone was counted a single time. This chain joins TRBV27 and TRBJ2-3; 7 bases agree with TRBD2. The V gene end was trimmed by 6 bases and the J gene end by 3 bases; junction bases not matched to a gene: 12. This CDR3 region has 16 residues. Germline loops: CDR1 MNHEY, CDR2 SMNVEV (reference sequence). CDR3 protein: CASRHWGGLRTDTQYF. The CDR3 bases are TGTGCCAGCAGACATTGGGGGGGACTTCGAACAGATACGCAGTATTTT.

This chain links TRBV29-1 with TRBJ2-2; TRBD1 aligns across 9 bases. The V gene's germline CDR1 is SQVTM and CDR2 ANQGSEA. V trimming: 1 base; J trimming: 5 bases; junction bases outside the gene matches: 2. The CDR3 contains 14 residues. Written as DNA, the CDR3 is TGCAGCGTTGAAGCGGGACAGGGAACCGGGGAGCTGTTTTTT. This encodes CSVEAGQGTGELFF.

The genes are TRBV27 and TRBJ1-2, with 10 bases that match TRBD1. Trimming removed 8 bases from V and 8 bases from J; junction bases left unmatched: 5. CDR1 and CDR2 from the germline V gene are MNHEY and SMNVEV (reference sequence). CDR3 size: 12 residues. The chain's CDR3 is CASQDRGHGYTF. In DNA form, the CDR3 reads TGTGCCAGCCAAGACAGGGGGCACGGCTACACCTTC.